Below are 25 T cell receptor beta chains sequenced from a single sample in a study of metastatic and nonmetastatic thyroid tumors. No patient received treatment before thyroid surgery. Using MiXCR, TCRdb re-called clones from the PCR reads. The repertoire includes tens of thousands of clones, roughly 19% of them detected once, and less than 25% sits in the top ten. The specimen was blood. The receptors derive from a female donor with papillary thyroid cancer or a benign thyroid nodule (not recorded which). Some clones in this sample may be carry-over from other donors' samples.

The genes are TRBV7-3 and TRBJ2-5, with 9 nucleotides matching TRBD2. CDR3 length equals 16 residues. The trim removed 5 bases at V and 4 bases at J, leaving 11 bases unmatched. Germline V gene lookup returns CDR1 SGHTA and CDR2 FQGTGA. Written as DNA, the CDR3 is TGTGCCAGCAGCACGGGACTAGCTGGGGGGGGAGAGACCCAGTACTTC. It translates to CASSTGLAGGGETQYF.

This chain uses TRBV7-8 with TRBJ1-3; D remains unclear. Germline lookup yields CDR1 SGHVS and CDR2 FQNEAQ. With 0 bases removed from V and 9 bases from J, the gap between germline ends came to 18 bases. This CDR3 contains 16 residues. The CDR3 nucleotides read TGTGCCAGCAGCTTAGCGTGGAAAGCCGGAAAGGGCACCATATATTTT. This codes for CASSLAWKAGKGTIYF.

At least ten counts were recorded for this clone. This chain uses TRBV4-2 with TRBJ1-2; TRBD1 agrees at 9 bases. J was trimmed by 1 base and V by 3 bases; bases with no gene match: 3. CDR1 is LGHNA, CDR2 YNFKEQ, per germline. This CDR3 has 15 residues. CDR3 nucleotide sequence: TGTGCCAGCAGCCAGCGACAGGGGGGTAACTATGGCTACACCTTC. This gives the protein CASSQRQGGNYGYTF.

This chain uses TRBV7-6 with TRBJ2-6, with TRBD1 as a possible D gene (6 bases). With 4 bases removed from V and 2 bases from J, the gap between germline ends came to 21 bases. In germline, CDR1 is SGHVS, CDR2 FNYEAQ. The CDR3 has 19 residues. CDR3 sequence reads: CASSSRTASTSTGANVLTF. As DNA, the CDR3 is TGTGCCAGCAGCTCTCGGACAGCCAGCACCTCTACTGGGGCCAACGTCCTGACTTTC. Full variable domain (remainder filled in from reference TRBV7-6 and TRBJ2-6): GAGVSQSPRYKVTKRGQDVALRCDPISGHVSLYWYRQALGQGPEFLTYFNYEAQQDKSGLPNDRFSAERPEGSISTLTIQRTEQRDSAMYRCASSSRTASTSTGANVLTFGAGSRLTVL.

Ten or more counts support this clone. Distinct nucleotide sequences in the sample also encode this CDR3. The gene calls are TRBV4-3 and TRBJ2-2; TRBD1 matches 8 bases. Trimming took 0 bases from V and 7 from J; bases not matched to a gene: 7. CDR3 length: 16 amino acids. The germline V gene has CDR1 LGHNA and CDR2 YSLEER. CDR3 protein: CASSQDLGQGIGELFF. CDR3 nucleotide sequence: TGCGCCAGCAGCCAAGATCTAGGACAGGGCATCGGGGAGCTGTTTTTT.

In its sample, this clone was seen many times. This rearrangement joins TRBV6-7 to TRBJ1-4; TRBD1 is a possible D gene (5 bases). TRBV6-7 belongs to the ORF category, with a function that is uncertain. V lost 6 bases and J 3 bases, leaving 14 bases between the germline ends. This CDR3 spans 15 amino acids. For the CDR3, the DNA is TGTGCCAGCAGCCAGTGGGGACCGCCTAATGAAAAACTGTTTTTT. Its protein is CASSQWGPPNEKLFF.

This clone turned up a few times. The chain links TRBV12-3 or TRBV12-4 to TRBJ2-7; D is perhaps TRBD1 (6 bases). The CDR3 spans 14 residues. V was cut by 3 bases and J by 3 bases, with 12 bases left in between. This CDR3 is CASSFNGGGYEQYF. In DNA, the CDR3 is TGTGCCAGCAGTTTTAATGGGGGCGGCTACGAGCAGTACTTC.

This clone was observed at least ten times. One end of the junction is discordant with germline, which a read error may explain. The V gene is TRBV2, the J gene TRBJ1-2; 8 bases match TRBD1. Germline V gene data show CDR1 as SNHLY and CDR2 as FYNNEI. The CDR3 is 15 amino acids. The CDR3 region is CASREGQGWAGGYTF. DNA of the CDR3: TGTGCCAGCAGGGAAGGACAGGGATGGGCTGGAGGCTACACCTTC.

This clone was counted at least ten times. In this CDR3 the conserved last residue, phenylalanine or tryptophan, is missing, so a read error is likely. The CDR3 sequence: CASSWGQGAWNSPLHL. DNA of the CDR3: TGTGCCAGCAGCTGGGGACAGGGGGCATGGAATTCACCCCTCCACCTT. V usage is TRBV5-8 and J usage is TRBJ1-6; 12 nucleotides line up with TRBD1. The CDR3 is made up of 16 amino acids. V lost 3 bases, J lost 7 bases, and 5 bases stayed unmatched. Germline V gene data show CDR1 as SGHTS and CDR2 as YDEGEE.

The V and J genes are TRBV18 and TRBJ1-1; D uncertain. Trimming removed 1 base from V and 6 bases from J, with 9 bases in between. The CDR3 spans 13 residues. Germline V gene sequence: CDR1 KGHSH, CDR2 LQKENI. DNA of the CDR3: TGTGCCAGCTCACCACAGACGGGGTCTGAAGCTTTCTTT. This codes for CASSPQTGSEAFF. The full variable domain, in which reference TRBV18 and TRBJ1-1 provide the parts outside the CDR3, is NAGVMQNPRHLVRRRGQEARLRCSPMKGHSHVYWYRQLPEEGLKFMVYLQKENIIDESGMPKERFSAEFPKEGPSILRIQQVVRGDSAAYFCASSPQTGSEAFFGQGTRLTVV.

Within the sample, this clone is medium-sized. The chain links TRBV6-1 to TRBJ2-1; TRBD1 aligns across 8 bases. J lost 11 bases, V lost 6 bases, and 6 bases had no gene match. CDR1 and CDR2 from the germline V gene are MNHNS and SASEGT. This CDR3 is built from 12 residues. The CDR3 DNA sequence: TGTGCCAGCAGGCGACAGGGGACAAAGCAGTTCTTC. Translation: CASRRQGTKQFF.

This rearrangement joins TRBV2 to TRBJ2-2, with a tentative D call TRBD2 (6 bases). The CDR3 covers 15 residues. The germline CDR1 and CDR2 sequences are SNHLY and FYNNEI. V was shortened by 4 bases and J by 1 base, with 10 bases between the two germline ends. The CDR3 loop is CASSALRGNTGELFF. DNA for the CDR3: TGTGCCAGCAGTGCATTGCGGGGGAACACCGGGGAGCTGTTTTTT.

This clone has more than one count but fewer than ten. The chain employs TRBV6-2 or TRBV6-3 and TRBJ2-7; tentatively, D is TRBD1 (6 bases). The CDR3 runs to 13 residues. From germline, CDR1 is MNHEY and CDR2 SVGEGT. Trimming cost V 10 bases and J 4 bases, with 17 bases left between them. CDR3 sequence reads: CATRDTHPYEQYF. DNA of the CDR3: TGTGCCACCCGGGACACACACCCTTACGAGCAGTACTTC.

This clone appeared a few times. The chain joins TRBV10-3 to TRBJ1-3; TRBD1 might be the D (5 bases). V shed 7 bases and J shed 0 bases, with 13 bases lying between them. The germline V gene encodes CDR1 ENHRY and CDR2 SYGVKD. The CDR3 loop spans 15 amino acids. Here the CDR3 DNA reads TGTGCCATCACCCGGGACGCAAGCTCTGGAAACACCATATATTTT. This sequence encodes CAITRDASSGNTIYF.

The CDR3 sequence: CASGVEDRVEGYTF. The DNA of the CDR3 is TGTGCCAGCGGGGTCGAGGACAGGGTGGAGGGCTACACCTTC. The rearrangement links TRBV6-1 to TRBJ1-2; 8 bases are a match to TRBD1. CDR1 and CDR2 from the germline V gene are MNHNS and SASEGT. This CDR3 is built from 14 residues. The ends lost 8 bases at V and 8 bases at J; junction bases unmatched: 13.

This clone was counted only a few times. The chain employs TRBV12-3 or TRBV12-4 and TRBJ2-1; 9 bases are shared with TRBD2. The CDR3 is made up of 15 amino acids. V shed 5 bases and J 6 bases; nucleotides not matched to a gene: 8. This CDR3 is CASSGGVAGVNEQFF. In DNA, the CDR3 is TGTGCCAGCAGTGGCGGGGTAGCGGGAGTCAATGAGCAGTTCTTC.

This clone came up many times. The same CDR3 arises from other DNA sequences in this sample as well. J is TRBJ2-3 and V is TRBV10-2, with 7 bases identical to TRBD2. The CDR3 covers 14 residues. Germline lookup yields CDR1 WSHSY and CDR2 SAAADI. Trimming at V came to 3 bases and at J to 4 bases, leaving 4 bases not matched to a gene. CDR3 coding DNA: TGCGCCAGCAGTGAAACTAGCGTGGCAGATACGCAGTATTTT. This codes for CASSETSVADTQYF.

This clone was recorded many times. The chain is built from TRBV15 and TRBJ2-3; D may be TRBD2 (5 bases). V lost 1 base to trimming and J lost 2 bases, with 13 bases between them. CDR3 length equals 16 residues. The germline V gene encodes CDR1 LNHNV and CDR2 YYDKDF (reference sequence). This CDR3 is CATSRGLVRDTDTQYF. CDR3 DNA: TGTGCCACCAGCAGAGGTCTCGTCCGGGACACAGATACGCAGTATTTT.

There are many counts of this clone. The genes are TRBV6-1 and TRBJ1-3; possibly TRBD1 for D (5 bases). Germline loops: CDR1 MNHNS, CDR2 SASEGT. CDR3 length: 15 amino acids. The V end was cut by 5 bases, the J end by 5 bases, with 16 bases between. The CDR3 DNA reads TGTGCCAGCAGTTCAGGGCCCCCGCTTAGAAACACCATATATTTT. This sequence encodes CASSSGPPLRNTIYF.

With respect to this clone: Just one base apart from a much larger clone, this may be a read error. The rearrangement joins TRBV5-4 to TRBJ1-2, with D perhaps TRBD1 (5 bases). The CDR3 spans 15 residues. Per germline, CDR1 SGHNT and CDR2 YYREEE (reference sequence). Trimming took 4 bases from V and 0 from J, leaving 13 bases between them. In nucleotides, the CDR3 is TGTGCCAGCAGCAGCGTATGGGGACCTAACTATGGCTACACCTTC. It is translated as CASSSVWGPNYGYTF.

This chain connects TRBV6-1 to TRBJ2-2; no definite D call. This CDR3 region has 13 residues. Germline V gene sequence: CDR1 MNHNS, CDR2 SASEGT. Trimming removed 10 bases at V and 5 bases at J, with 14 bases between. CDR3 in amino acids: CANLLRATGELFF. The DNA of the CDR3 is TGTGCCAACCTCTTAAGGGCGACCGGGGAGCTGTTTTTT.

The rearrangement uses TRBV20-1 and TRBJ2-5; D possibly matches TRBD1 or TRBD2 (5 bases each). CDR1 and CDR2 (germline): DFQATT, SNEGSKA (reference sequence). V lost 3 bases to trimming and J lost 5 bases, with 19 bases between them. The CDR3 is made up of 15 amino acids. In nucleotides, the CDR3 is TGCAGTGCTAGTTCCCGGGGCGTAGGGCGGGAGACCCAGTACTTC. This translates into CSASSRGVGRETQYF.

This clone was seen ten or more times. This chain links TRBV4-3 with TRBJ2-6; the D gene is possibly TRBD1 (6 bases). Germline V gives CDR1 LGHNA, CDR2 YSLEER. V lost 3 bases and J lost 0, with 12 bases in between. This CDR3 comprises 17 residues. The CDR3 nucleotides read TGCGCCAGCAGCCACGGGACAACGATCTCTGGGGCCAACGTCCTGACTTTC. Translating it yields CASSHGTTISGANVLTF.

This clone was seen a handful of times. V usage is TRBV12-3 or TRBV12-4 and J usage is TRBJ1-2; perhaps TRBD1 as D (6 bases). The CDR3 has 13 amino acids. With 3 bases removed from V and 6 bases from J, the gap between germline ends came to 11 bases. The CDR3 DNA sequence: TGTGCCAGCAGTTTGGGGGGGGGCAATGGCTACACCTTC. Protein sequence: CASSLGGGNGYTF.

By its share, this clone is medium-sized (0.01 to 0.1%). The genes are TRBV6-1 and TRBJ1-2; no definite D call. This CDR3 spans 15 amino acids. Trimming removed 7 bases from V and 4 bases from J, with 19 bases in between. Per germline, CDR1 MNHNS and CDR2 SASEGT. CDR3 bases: TGTGCCAGCATCCCCCGGGGAATGATTGGCTATGGCTACACCTTC. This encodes CASIPRGMIGYGYTF.